Below, one TCR beta chain is given with its context. The data are from a study of CD8 T cells in Susac syndrome. CDR1 and CDR2 (germline): LGHNT, FRNRAP. The CDR3 length is 13 residues. The V end was cut by 0 bases, the J end by 6 bases, with 6 bases between. RNA in amounts of roughly 0.5 to 1 ug was reverse transcribed with random hexamers. One entry per CDR3 protein, called by TCRdb with MiXCR from the immunoSEQ multiplex PCR reads. The sample carries about 140,000 distinct CDR3 sequences, approximately 95% recorded once. The sequenced material came from CD4+ T cells from PBMCs. The receptor was isolated from a human donor with Susac syndrome. This sequence joins TRBV12-5 and TRBJ1-5; possibly TRBD1 for D (6 bases). In nucleotides, the CDR3 is TGTGCTAGTGGTTTGGTACAGGGTCAGCCCCAGCATTTT. This translates into CASGLVQGQPQHF.